The TCR beta chain under discussion was sequenced for a study of T cells in Graves' hyperthyroidism and ophthalmopathy. Patients were excluded because of uncontrolled infection, other autoimmune disease, pregnancy or lactation. The germline V and J ends were trimmed by 5 bases and 1 base, with 11 bases remaining between them. This CDR3 contains 14 residues. Germline V gene lookup returns CDR1 SEHNR and CDR2 FQNEAQ (reference sequence). The table lists this clonotype with a few counts. Its antigen is as yet unknown. TCR beta CDR3 regions were amplified from RNA. HTBI primers were employed in a first-round RT-PCR of the TCR CDR3. TCRdb ran MiXCR on the multiplex PCR reads and lists one entry per CDR3 protein. The sample holds under 450,000 distinct CDR3 sequences, approximately 13% seen once. Study-level points and caveats: Ophthalmopathy was predicted by the model a median of approximately 6 months ahead of onset. Most expanded thyroid clonotypes above 0.001 also appeared in blood.

The source material was blood. The chain links TRBV7-9 to TRBJ1-1; D gene uncertain. The receptor's source is a young man with Graves' hyperthyroidism that later progressed to Graves' ophthalmopathy. The CDR3 nucleotides are TGTGCCAGCAGCACGCGATCCCGGAACACTGAAGCTTTCTTT. This gives the protein CASSTRSRNTEAFF.